Listed here are 13 T cell receptor beta chains from one sample, sequenced in a study of cytomegalovirus exposure and HLA in healthy donors. PCR primers comprised 60 Vbeta and 13 Jbeta primers. Using immunoSEQ multiplex PCR, the repertoire was profiled, and TCRdb retains in-frame clones only, with some absent. The sample consists of more than 110,000 clones, 75% of them appearing once. Sequencing input: PBMCs. Receptor source: a man aged 25-45 years in good health and CMV-seronegative.

V is TRBV5-4 and J is TRBJ2-3, with 9 bases identical to TRBD1. Looked up from germline, CDR1 is SGHNT and CDR2 is YYREEE (reference sequence). V lost 3 bases and J lost 4; bases outside the gene matches: 9. There are 16 residues in the CDR3. The CDR3 protein is CASSSRDRAWADTQYF. CDR3 coding DNA: TGTGCCAGCAGCTCCCGGGACAGGGCGTGGGCAGATACGCAGTATTTT.

The chain couples TRBV5-1 to TRBJ2-5; 10 nucleotides align to TRBD1. Germline loops: CDR1 SGHRS, CDR2 YFSETQ. The trim removed 0 bases at V and 5 bases at J, leaving 7 bases unmatched. The CDR3 spans 16 residues. The CDR3 DNA follows: TGCGCCAGCAGCTTGGGACAGGGGGCGCTTGGGGAGACCCAGTACTTC. It specifies CASSLGQGALGETQYF.

This sequence joins TRBV10-3 and TRBJ2-7, with TRBD2 matching 7 bases. The J segment lost 2 bases and the V segment lost 5 bases, leaving 6 bases of the junction unmatched. From germline, CDR1 is ENHRY and CDR2 SYGVKD. The CDR3 length is 14 residues. The CDR3 bases are TGTGCCATCAGTTTAACTAGCGTCGCCTACGAGCAGTACTTC. It yields the protein CAISLTSVAYEQYF.

This clone was seen only once. CDR3 sequence reads: CASSLIEQGGETQYF. CDR3 coding DNA: TGCGCCAGCAGCTTGATTGAACAGGGGGGAGAGACCCAGTACTTC. The chain links TRBV5-1 to TRBJ2-5, with 8 positions matching TRBD1. This CDR3 has 15 amino acids. Germline lookup yields CDR1 SGHRS and CDR2 YFSETQ. V dropped 1 base and J dropped 4; count of bases not matched to a gene: 6.

The rearrangement links TRBV7-9 to TRBJ1-1; the match to TRBD1 covers 7 bases. J was trimmed by 7 bases and V by 5 bases; bases with no gene match: 10. The V gene's germline CDR1 is SEHNR and CDR2 FQNEAQ (reference sequence). The CDR3 has 14 amino acids. The CDR3, as DNA: TGTGCCAGCAGCGACAGGGTCCAGGTCCTTGAAGCTTTCTTT. Its translation is CASSDRVQVLEAFF.

The chain has TRBV5-1 and TRBJ2-5, with TRBD1 identical over 9 bases. This CDR3 spans 15 amino acids. Germline V CDR1 and CDR2: SGHRS, YFSETQ. Losses at the gene ends were 6 bases for V and 1 base for J; bases not matched to a gene: 7. The CDR3 reads CASTQDRGFQETQYF. CDR3 coding DNA: TGCGCCAGCACCCAGGACAGGGGCTTCCAAGAGACCCAGTACTTC.

V gene TRBV18 combines with J gene TRBJ2-3, with D uncertain. The germline CDR1 and CDR2 sequences are KGHSH and LQKENI. The CDR3 covers 16 residues. V was shortened by 2 bases and J by 2 bases, with 14 bases between the two germline ends. The DNA for the CDR3 is TGTGCCAGCTCACCAAACGGTCTGGGCCCCACAGATACGCAGTATTTT. Protein product: CASSPNGLGPTDTQYF. Filled out from reference TRBV18 and TRBJ2-3, the complete variable domain reads NAGVMQNPRHLVRRRGQEARLRCSPMKGHSHVYWYRQLPEEGLKFMVYLQKENIIDESGMPKERFSAEFPKEGPSILRIQQVVRGDSAAYFCASSPNGLGPTDTQYFGPGTRLTVL.

The chain couples TRBV6-1 to TRBJ2-7; D gene ambiguous. Germline assignment: CDR1 MNHNS and CDR2 SASEGT. V was trimmed by 2 bases and J by 2 bases, leaving 13 bases between them. This CDR3 is 15 amino acids long. For the CDR3, the DNA is TGTGCCAGCAGTGAACTTGGTCAGGTGGCCTACGAGCAGTACTTC. Translated, it gives CASSELGQVAYEQYF.

The chain employs TRBV7-8 and TRBJ2-3, with 10 bases matching TRBD2. V trimming: 1 base; J trimming: 1 base; junction bases outside the gene matches: 5. In germline, CDR1 is SGHVS, CDR2 FQNEAQ. The CDR3 loop spans 17 amino acids. CDR3 in DNA: TGTGCCAGCAGCTTAGTTGCTAGCGGGGGAGGCACAGATACGCAGTATTTT. Amino acids: CASSLVASGGGTDTQYF.

V and J are TRBV19 and TRBJ2-1, with D maybe TRBD1 (5 bases). The CDR3 totals 13 residues. Germline lookup yields CDR1 LNHDA and CDR2 SQIVND (reference sequence). V lost 3 bases and J 9 bases, leaving 12 bases between the germline ends. As DNA, the CDR3 is TGTGCCAGTAGTATGGCAGGGCTTGGTGAGCAGTTCTTC. This translates into CASSMAGLGEQFF.

The rearrangement links TRBV6-1 to TRBJ1-5; D possibly corresponds to TRBD1 (5 bases). The CDR3 is made up of 18 amino acids. Per germline, CDR1 MNHNS and CDR2 SASEGT. Between the trimmed V and J ends, which lost 1 base and 2 bases, there was a span of 18 bases. As DNA, the CDR3 is TGTGCCAGCAGTGAAGAGGTTGGGGGGACTTTCGGCAATCAGCCCCAGCATTTT. It specifies CASSEEVGGTFGNQPQHF.

In its sample, this clone was seen once. This rearrangement joins TRBV27 to TRBJ1-5; D not resolved. CDR1 and CDR2 from the germline V gene are MNHEY and SMNVEV (reference sequence). This CDR3 region has 15 residues. V was pared by 3 bases and J by 4 bases, with 13 bases between. The CDR3 reads CASSLGPTANQPQHF. The CDR3 nucleotides are TGTGCCAGCAGTTTGGGCCCGACCGCAAATCAGCCCCAGCATTTT.

V is TRBV5-8 and J is TRBJ1-2; 8 bases map to TRBD1. The CDR3 is 18 amino acids. Germline trimming cut 4 bases from V and 2 bases from J; bases unmatched to any gene: 16. The germline gives CDR1 SGHTS, CDR2 YDEGEE. The CDR3 region is CASSLGWTGSSLNYGYTF. CDR3 coding DNA: TGTGCCAGCAGCCTGGGATGGACAGGGTCCTCCTTGAACTATGGCTACACCTTC.